This T cell receptor (beta chain) was obtained from a study of T-cell reconstitution after alpha-beta-depleted transplantation in children. Study results and limitations: Certain patients had high TCRbeta diversity at day 60, and it came from recipient T cells and thymic progenitors that survived. T-cell numbers and diversity, one year after transplant, stemmed largely from T cells that were newly produced.

Preparation of the TCRbeta library used unique molecular identifiers. TCRdb re-derived calls from the PCR reads in MiXCR, one entry per CDR3 protein. The table lists 600,000 or so distinct CDR3 sequences, about 21% of them singletons, with roughly 13% in the top ten. With respect to this clonotype: Its antigen remains unknown.

The CDR3 covers 14 residues. Germline V gene sequence: CDR1 LGHNA, CDR2 YSLEER. The V gene lost 0 bases and the J gene lost 4 bases, with 7 bases spanning the gap. The receptor's source is a boy younger than two who had a stem cell transplant for acute myeloid leukemia, so the T cells may come from the graft donor. This sequence joins TRBV4-3 and TRBJ1-5; possibly TRBD1 for D (5 bases). Specimen: PBMCs, mostly from graft donor cells, collected 360 days after TCRalphabeta/CD19-depleted stem cell transplant. The CDR3 DNA reads as TGCGCCAGCAGCCAAGATGGGGCGAATCAGCCCCAGCATTTT. Translating gives CASSQDGANQPQHF.